The 10 T cell receptor beta chains listed next were all sequenced from one sample in a study of Graves' ophthalmopathy and Graves' hyperthyroidism. The sequenced template was RNA, covering the TCR beta CDR3 region. After a first-round RT-PCR with HTBI primers, a second-round multiplex PCR was run. TCRdb redid the calling of the multiplex PCR reads with MiXCR, one entry per CDR3 protein. In the table there are around 600,000 distinct CDR3 sequences, more than 40% of which are singletons. The sequenced sample was peripheral blood. These TCRs come from an adult man with Graves' ophthalmopathy.

The rearrangement links TRBV29-1 to TRBJ1-1, with 7 bases matching TRBD1. Trimming cost V 1 base and J 3 bases; bases outside gene matches: 2. This CDR3 contains 13 residues. From germline, CDR1 is SQVTM and CDR2 ANQGSEA. CDR3 in amino acids: CSVEVQGDTEAFF. CDR3 DNA sequence: TGCAGCGTTGAAGTCCAGGGGGACACTGAAGCTTTCTTT.

This clonotype was counted at least ten times. The chain joins TRBV15 to TRBJ1-2; maybe TRBD1 (5 bases). The CDR3 is made up of 17 amino acids. Looked up from germline, CDR1 is LNHNV and CDR2 is YYDKDF (reference sequence). The V gene lost 3 bases and the J gene lost 8 bases, with 25 bases spanning the gap. CDR3 nucleotides: TGTGCCACCAGCAGGGAACCTGCTACGGGGCGAGGAAAGGGCTACACCTTC. Protein: CATSREPATGRGKGYTF.

This chain joins TRBV19 and TRBJ2-2; 7 positions match TRBD1. The V segment lost 8 bases and the J segment 9 bases; nucleotides outside the gene matches: 15. Germline V lookup: CDR1 LNHDA, CDR2 SQIVND (reference sequence). CDR3 size: 15 residues. CDR3 nucleotide sequence: TGTGCCAGTTCTGGCACGCGGACAGGAAACAGGGAGCTGTTTTTT. Translating gives CASSGTRTGNRELFF.

This clonotype showed up many times. J is TRBJ1-2 and V is TRBV10-3; 9 bases fit TRBD1. The germline V gene has CDR1 ENHRY and CDR2 SYGVKD. V dropped 3 bases and J dropped 8; count of bases not matched to a gene: 19. The length of the CDR3 is 18 residues. The CDR3 sequence is CAISERGTGTGKFRGYTF. The DNA for the CDR3 is TGTGCCATCAGTGAACGCGGGACTGGGACAGGGAAATTCCGCGGCTACACCTTC.

A single count supports this clonotype. This could be a read error, since a much larger clone is one nucleotide away. The chain links TRBV25-1 to TRBJ2-7; D not certain. The CDR3 is 14 amino acids. Germline values: CDR1 MGHDK, CDR2 SYGVNS. CDR3 nucleotides: TGTGCCAGTAGTATTCCCGGAGTAGCCTACGGGCAGTACTTC. Amino acids: CASSIPGVAYGQYF.

For this clonotype: Mismatch with germline at one junction end may stem from a read error. This chain connects TRBV12-3 or TRBV12-4 to TRBJ2-5, with D perhaps given as TRBD1 or TRBD2 (6 bases each). The CDR3 length is 14 residues. The CDR3 DNA follows: TGTGCCAGCAATTTGGGACTGGGGGCTGAGAGCCAGTACTTC. It yields the protein CASNLGLGAESQYF.

At least ten counts were recorded for this clonotype. The chain combines TRBV12-3 or TRBV12-4 with TRBJ1-5, with D perhaps matching TRBD1 (5 bases). This CDR3 contains 16 residues. V was shortened by 5 bases and J by 0 bases, with 14 bases between the two germline ends. The CDR3 here is CASSNQGGYSNQPQHF. CDR3 DNA sequence: TGTGCCAGCAGTAACCAGGGAGGGTATAGCAATCAGCCCCAGCATTTT.

The genes are TRBV9 and TRBJ1-1; perhaps TRBD1 as D (5 bases). The CDR3 contains 15 residues. CDR1 is SGDLS, CDR2 YYNGEE, per germline. Between the trimmed V and J ends, which lost 3 bases and 0 bases, there was a span of 12 bases. The CDR3 sequence is CASSGGVQMNTEAFF. The CDR3 region has the DNA TGTGCCAGCAGCGGGGGGGTACAGATGAACACTGAAGCTTTCTTT.

The chain joins TRBV12-3 or TRBV12-4 to TRBJ1-2; 9 bases fit TRBD1. The CDR3 contains 15 residues. V dropped 6 bases and J dropped 4; count of bases not matched to a gene: 9. The DNA of the CDR3 is TGTGCCAGCAGCAGATTGGGGACAGGGCTCTATGGCTACACCTTC. Protein: CASSRLGTGLYGYTF.

Turning to this clonotype: The junction does not match germline at one end; this may be a read error. The chain has TRBV20-1 and TRBJ1-4; D call uncertain. The CDR3 loop spans 8 amino acids. Germline V lookup: CDR1 DFQATT, CDR2 SNEGSKA (reference sequence). In nucleotides, the CDR3 is TGCAGTGCTAGAGGCCCCATTTTT. Translation gives CSARGPIF.